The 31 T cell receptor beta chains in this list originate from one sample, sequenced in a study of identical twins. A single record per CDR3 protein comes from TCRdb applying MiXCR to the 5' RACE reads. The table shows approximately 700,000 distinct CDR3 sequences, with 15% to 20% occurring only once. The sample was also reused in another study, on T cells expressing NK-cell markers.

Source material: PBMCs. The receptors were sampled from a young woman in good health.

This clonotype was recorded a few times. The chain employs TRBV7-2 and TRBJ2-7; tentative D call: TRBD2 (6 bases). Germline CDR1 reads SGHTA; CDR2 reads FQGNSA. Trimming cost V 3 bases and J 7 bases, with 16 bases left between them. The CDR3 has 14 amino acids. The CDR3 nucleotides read TGTGCCAGCAGCTTCGACGGGAGTTTAGATGAGCAGTACTTC. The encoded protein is CASSFDGSLDEQYF.

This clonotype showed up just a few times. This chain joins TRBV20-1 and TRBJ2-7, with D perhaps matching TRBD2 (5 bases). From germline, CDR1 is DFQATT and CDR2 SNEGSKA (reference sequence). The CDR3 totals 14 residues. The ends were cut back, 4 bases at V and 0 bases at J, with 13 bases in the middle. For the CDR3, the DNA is TGCAGTGCTACAGACCGGGATAGCTCCTACGAGCAGTACTTC. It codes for CSATDRDSSYEQYF.

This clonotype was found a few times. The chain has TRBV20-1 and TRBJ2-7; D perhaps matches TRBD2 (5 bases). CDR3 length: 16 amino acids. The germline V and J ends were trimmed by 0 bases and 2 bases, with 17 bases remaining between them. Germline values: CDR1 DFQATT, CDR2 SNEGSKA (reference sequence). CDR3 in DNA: TGCAGTGCTAGAGATTTGGTCCAGCGGAACACCTACGAGCAGTACTTC. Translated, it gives CSARDLVQRNTYEQYF.

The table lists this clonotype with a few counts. CDR3 DNA sequence: TGCGCCTCCTGTCCAGGGACTAGCGCCTCAGATACGCAGTATTTT. It specifies CASCPGTSASDTQYF. The chain carries TRBV5-1 and TRBJ2-3; 10 nucleotides agree with TRBD2. V shed 10 bases and J 4 bases; nucleotides not matched to a gene: 12. CDR3 size: 15 residues. Germline V gene data show CDR1 as SGHRS and CDR2 as YFSETQ.

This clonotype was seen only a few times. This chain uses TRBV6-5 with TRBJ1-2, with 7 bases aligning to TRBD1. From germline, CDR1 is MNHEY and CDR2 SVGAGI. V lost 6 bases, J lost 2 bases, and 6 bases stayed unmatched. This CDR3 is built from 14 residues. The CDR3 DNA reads TGTGCCAGCAGATACAGGGGATCGAACTATGGCTACACCTTC. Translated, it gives CASRYRGSNYGYTF.

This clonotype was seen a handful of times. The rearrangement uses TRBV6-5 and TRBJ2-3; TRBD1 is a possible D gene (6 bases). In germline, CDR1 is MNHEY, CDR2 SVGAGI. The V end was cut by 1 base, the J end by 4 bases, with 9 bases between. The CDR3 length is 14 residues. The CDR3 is CASSYWAGADTQYF. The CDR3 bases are TGTGCCAGCAGTTACTGGGCAGGGGCAGATACGCAGTATTTT.

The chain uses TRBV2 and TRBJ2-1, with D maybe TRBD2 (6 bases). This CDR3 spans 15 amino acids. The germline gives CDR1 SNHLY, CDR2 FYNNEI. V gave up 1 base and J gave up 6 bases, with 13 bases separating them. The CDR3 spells CASSEDTAGGNEQFF. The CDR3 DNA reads TGTGCCAGCAGTGAAGATACCGCCGGGGGCAATGAGCAGTTCTTC.

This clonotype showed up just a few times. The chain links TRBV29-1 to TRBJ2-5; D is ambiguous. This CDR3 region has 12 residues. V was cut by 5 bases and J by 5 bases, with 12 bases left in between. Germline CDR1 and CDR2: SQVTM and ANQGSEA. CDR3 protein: CSVLTMGETQYF. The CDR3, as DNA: TGCAGCGTTCTAACGATGGGGGAGACCCAGTACTTC.

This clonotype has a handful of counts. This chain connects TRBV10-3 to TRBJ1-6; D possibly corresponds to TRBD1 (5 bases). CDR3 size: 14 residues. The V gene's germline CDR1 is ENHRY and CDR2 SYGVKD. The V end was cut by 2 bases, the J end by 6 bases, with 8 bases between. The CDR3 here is CAISEMGLNSPLHF. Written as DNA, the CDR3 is TGTGCCATCAGTGAGATGGGGCTTAATTCACCCCTCCACTTT.

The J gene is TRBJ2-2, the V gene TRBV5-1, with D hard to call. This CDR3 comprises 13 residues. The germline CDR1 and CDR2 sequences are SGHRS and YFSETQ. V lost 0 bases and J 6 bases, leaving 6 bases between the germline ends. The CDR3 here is CASSLAESGELFF. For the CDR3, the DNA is TGCGCCAGCAGCTTGGCCGAATCCGGGGAGCTGTTTTTT.

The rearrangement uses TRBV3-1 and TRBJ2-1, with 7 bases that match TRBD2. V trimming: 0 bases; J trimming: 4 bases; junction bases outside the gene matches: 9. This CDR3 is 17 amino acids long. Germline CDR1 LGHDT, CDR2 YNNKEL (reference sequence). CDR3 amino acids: CASSQEEGAGVYNEQFF. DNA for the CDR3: TGTGCCAGCAGCCAAGAAGAGGGCGCGGGGGTTTACAATGAGCAGTTCTTC.

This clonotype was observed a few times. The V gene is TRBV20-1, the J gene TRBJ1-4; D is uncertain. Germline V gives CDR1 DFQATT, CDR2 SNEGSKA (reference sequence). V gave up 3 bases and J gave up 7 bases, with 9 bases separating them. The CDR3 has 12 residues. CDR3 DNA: TGCAGTGCTAGTCCCTATGGTGAAAAACTGTTTTTT. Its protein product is CSASPYGEKLFF.

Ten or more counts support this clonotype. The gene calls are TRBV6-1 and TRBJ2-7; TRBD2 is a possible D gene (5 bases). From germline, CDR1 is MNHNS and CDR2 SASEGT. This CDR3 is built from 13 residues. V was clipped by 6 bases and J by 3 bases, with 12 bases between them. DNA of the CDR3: TGTGCCAGCAGCATACGGGAATTCTACGAGCAGTACTTC. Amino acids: CASSIREFYEQYF.

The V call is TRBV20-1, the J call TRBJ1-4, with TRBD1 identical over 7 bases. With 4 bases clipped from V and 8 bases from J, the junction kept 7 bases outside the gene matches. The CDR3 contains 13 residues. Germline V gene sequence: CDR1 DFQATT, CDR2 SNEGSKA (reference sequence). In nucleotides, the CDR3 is TGCAGTGCTATTGAACAGGGGTACGAAAAACTGTTTTTT. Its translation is CSAIEQGYEKLFF.

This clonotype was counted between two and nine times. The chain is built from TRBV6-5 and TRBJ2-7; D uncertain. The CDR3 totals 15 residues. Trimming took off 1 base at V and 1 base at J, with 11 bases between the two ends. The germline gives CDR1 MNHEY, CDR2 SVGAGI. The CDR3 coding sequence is TGTGCCAGCAGTTACTATGGTGTTGCTTCCTACGAGCAGTACTTC. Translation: CASSYYGVASYEQYF.

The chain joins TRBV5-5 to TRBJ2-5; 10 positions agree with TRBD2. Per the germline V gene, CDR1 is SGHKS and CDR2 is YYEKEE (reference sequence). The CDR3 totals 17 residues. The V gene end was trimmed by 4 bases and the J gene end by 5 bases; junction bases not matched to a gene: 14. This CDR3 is CASSPQLTLAGAETQYF. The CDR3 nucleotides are TGTGCCAGCAGCCCCCAATTAACTCTAGCGGGAGCGGAGACCCAGTACTTC. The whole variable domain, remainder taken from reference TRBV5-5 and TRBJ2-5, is DAGVTQSPTHLIKTRGQQVTLRCSPISGHKSVSWYQQVLGQGPQFIFQYYEKEERGRGNFPDRFSARQFPNYSSELNVNALLLGDSALYLCASSPQLTLAGAETQYFGPGTRLLVL.

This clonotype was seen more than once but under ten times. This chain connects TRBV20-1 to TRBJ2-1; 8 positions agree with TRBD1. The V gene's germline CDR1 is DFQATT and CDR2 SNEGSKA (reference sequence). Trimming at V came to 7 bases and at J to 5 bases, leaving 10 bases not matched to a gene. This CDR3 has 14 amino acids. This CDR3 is CSGLQGVENNEQFF. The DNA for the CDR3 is TGCAGTGGATTACAGGGGGTGGAAAACAATGAGCAGTTCTTC.

CDR3 bases: TGCGCCAGCCGACAGGGGTTAGATAATGAAAAACTGTTTTTT. Translation: CASRQGLDNEKLFF. V usage is TRBV5-1 and J usage is TRBJ1-4, with 8 bases identical to TRBD1. The CDR3 runs 14 residues. The germline gives CDR1 SGHRS, CDR2 YFSETQ. V lost 7 bases and J lost 4; bases outside the gene matches: 6.

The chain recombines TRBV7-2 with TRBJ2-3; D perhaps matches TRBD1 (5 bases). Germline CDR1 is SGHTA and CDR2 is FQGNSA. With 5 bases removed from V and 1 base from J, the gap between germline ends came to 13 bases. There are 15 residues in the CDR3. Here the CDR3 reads CASSDRSYGTDTQYF. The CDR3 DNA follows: TGTGCCAGCAGCGACAGATCCTATGGCACAGATACGCAGTATTTT.

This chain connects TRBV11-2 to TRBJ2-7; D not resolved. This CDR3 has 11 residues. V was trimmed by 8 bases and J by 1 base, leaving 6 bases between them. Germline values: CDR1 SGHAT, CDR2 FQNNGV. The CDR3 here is CASAPSYEQYF. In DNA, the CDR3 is TGTGCCAGCGCCCCGTCCTACGAGCAGTACTTC.

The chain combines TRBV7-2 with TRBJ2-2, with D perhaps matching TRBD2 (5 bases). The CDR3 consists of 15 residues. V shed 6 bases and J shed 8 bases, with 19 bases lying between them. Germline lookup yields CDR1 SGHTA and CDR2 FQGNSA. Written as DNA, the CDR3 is TGTGCCAGCAGTTCGCTCACTAGTTATACAGGGGAGCTGTTTTTT. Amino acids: CASSSLTSYTGELFF.

CDR3 protein: CSARMSGRAGGETQYF. CDR3 bases: TGCAGTGCTAGAATGAGCGGGAGGGCCGGGGGAGAGACCCAGTACTTC. The chain is built from TRBV20-1 and TRBJ2-5; 10 bases are a match to TRBD2. The CDR3 covers 16 residues. In germline, CDR1 is DFQATT, CDR2 SNEGSKA (reference sequence). With 2 bases clipped from V and 4 bases from J, the junction kept 10 bases outside the gene matches.

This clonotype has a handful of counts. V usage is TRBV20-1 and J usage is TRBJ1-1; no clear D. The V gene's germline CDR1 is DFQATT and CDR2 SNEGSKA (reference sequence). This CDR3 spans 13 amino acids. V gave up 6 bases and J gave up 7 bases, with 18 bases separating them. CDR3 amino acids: CSAGGRFGLEAFF. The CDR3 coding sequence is TGCAGTGCCGGAGGAAGGTTCGGGCTTGAAGCTTTCTTT.

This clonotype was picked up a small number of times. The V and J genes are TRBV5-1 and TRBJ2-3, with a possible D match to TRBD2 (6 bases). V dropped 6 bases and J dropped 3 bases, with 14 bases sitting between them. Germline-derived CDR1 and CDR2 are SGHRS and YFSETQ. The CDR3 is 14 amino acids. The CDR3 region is CASKVGGETDTQYF. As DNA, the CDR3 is TGCGCCAGCAAGGTCGGGGGAGAGACAGATACGCAGTATTTT.

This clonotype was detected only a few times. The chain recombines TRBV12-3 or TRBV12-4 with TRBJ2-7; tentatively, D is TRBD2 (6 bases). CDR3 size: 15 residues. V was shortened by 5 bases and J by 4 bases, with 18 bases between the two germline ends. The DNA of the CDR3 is TGTGCCAGCAGTCACGCCGGGCGGGACCAATACGAGCAGTACTTC. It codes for CASSHAGRDQYEQYF.

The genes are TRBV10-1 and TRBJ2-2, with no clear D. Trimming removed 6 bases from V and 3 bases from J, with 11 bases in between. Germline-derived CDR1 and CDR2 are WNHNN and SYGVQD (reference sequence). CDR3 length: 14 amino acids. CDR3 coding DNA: TGCGCCAGCAGAAGTACGTCCGACACCGGGGAGCTGTTTTTT. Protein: CASRSTSDTGELFF.

CDR3 DNA sequence: TGTGCCAGCAGCCAAACGGGGAGGGGACAGGTCTACGAGCAGTACTTC. Translation: CASSQTGRGQVYEQYF. The chain combines TRBV12-3 or TRBV12-4 with TRBJ2-7, with D possibly TRBD1 on 8 matching bases. V dropped 6 bases and J dropped 3 bases, with 21 bases sitting between them. This CDR3 comprises 16 residues.

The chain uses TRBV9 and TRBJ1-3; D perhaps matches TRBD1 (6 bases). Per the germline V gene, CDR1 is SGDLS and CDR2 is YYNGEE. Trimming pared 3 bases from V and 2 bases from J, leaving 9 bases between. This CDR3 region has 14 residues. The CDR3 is CASSGRDTGNTIYF. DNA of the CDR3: TGTGCCAGCAGCGGCCGGGACACTGGAAACACCATATATTTT.

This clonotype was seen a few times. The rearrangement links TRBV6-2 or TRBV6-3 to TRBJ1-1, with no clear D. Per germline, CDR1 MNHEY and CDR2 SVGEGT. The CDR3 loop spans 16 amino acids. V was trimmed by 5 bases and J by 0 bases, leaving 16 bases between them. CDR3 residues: CASSPFGRLMNTEAFF. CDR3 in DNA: TGTGCCAGCAGTCCCTTCGGCAGGTTGATGAACACTGAAGCTTTCTTT.

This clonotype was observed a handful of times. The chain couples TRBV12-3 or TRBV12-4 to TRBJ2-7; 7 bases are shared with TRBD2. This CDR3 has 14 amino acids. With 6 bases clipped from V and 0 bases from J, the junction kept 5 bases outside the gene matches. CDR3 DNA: TGTGCCAGCAGATCGGGGGGTTCCTCCTACGAGCAGTACTTC. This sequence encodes CASRSGGSSYEQYF.

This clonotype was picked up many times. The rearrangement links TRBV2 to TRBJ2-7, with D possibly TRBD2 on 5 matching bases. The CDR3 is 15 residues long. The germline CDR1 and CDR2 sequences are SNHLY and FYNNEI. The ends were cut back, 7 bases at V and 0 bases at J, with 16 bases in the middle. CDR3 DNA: TGTGCCAGCATATTAATTGAGGGCAGCTCCTACGAGCAGTACTTC. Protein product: CASILIEGSSYEQYF.